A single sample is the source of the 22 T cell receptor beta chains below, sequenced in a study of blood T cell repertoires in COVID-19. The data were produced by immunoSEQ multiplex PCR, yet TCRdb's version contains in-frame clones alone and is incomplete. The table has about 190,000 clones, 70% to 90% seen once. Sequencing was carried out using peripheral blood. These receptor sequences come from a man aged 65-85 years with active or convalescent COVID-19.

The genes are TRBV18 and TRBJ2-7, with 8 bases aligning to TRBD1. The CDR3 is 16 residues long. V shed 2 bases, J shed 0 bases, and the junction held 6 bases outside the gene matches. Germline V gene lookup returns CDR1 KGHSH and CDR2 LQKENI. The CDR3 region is CASSPIQGAPSYEQYF. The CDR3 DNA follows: TGTGCCAGCTCACCAATCCAGGGGGCCCCCTCCTACGAGCAGTACTTC.

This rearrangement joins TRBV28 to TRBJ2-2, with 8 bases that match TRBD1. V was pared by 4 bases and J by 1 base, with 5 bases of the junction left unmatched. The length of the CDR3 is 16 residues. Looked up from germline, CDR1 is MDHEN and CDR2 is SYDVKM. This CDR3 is CASSYQGARNTGELFF. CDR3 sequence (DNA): TGTGCCAGCAGTTACCAGGGGGCGAGGAACACCGGGGAGCTGTTTTTT.

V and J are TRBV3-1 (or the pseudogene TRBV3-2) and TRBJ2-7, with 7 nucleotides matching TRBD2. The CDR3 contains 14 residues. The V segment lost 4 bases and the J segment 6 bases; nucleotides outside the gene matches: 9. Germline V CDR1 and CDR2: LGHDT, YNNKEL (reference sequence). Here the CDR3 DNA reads TGTGCCAGCAGCCCGGGACTACTAGGAGGCGAGCAGTACTTC. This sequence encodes CASSPGLLGGEQYF.

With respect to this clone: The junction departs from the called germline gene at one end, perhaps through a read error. The CDR3 nucleotides read TGTGCCAGCAGCCTAGCGCGGGACTCCTCCTACGAGCAGTACTTC. It is translated as CASSLARDSSYEQYF. V usage is TRBV7-8 and J usage is TRBJ2-7, with a possible D match to TRBD2 (6 bases). Looked up from germline, CDR1 is SGHVS and CDR2 is FQNEAQ. This CDR3 is built from 15 residues.

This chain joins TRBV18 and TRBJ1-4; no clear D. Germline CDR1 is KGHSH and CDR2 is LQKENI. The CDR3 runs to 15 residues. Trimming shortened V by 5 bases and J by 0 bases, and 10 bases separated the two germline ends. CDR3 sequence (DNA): TGTGCCAGCTCAACCTACAGTGCAACTAATGAAAAACTGTTTTTT. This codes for CASSTYSATNEKLFF.

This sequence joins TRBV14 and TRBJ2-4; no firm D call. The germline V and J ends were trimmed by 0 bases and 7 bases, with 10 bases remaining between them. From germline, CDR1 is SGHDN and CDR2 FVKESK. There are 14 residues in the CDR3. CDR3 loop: CASSQDTRWNIQYF. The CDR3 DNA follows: TGTGCCAGCAGCCAAGACACCAGATGGAACATTCAGTACTTC.

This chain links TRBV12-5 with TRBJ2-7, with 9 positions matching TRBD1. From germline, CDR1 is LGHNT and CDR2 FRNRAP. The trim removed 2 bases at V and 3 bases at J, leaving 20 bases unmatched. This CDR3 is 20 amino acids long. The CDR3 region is CASGLPRHYYRDRAVYEQYF. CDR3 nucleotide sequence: TGTGCTAGTGGTTTGCCCCGACATTATTACCGGGACAGGGCGGTCTACGAGCAGTACTTC.

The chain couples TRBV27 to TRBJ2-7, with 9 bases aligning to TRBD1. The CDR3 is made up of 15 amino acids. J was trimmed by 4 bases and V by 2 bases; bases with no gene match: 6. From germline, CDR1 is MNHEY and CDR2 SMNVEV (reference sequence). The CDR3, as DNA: TGTGCCAGCAGTTTAGTGGGACAGGGCCCTTACGAGCAGTACTTC. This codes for CASSLVGQGPYEQYF.

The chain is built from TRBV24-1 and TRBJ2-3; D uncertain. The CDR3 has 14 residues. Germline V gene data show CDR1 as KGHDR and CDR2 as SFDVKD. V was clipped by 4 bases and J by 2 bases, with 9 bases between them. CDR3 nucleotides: TGTGCCACCAGTGACCCAGGAACCACAGATACGCAGTATTTT. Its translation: CATSDPGTTDTQYF.

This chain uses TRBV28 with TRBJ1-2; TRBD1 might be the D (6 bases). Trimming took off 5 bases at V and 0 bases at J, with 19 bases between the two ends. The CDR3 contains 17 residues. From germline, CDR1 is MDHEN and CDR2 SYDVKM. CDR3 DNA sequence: TGTGCCAGCAGTACCCCGGGCGGACAGAAATCTAACTATGGCTACACCTTC. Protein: CASSTPGGQKSNYGYTF.

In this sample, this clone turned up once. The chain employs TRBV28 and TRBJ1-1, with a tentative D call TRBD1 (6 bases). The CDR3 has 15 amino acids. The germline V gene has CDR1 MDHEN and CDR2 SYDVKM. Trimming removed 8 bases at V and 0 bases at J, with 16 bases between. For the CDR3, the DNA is TGTGCCAGCTATTGGGGGGGGCTAATGAACACTGAAGCTTTCTTT. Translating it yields CASYWGGLMNTEAFF.

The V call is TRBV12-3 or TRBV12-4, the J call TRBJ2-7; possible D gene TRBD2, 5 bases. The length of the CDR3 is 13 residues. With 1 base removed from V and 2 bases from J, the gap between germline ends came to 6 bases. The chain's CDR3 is CASSLVGAYEQYF. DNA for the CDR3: TGTGCCAGCAGTTTAGTCGGGGCCTACGAGCAGTACTTC.

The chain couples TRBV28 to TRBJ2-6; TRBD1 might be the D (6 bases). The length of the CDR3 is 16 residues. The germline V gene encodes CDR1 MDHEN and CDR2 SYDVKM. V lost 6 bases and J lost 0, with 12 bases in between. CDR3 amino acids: CASRKQGISGANVLTF. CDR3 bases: TGTGCCAGCAGGAAACAGGGTATCTCTGGGGCCAACGTCCTGACTTTC.

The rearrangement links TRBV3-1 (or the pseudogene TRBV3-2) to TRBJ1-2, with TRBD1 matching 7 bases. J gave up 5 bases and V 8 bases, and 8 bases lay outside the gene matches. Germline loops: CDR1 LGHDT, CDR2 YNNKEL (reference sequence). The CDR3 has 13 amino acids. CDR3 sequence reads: CASSPGQHYGYTF. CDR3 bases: TGTGCCAGCTCCCCGGGACAGCATTATGGCTACACCTTC.

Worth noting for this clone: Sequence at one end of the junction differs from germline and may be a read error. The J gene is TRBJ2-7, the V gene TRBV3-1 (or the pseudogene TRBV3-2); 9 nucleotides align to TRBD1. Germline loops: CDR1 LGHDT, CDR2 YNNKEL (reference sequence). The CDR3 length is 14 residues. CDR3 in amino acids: CASSLGQGSNEQYF. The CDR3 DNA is TGTGCCAGCAGCTTGGGACAGGGCTCCAACGAGCAGTACTTC.

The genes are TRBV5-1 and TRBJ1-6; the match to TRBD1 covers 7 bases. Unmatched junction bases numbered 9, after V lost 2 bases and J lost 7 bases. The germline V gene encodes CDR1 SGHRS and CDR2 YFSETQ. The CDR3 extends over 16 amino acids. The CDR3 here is CASSFDRTGSNSPLHF. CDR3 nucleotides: TGCGCCAGCAGCTTCGATAGGACAGGTTCCAATTCACCCCTCCACTTT.

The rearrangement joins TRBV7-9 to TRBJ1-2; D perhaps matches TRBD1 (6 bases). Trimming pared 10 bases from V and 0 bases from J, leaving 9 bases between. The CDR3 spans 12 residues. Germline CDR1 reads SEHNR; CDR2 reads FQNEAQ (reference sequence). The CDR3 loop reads CAIGQPNYGYTF. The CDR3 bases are TGTGCCATAGGACAGCCTAACTATGGCTACACCTTC. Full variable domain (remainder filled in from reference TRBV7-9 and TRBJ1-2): DTGVSQNPRHKITKRGQNVTFRCDPISEHNRLYWYRQTLGQGPEFLTYFQNEAQLEKSRLLSDRFSAERPKGSFSTLEIQRTEQGDSAMYLCAIGQPNYGYTFGSGTRLTVV.

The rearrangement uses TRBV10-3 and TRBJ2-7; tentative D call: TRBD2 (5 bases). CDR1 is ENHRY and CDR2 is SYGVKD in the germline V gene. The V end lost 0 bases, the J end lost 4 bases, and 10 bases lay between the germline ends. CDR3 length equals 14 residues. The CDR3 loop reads CAISESEGPYEQYF. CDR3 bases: TGTGCCATCAGTGAGTCTGAGGGTCCTTACGAGCAGTACTTC.

CDR3 sequence (DNA): TGTGCCAGCTCATCGGGACAGGGTATAAACACCATATATTTT. It translates to CASSSGQGINTIYF. The V and J genes are TRBV18 and TRBJ1-3; the match to TRBD1 covers 9 bases. CDR1 and CDR2 (germline): KGHSH, LQKENI. J was trimmed by 6 bases and V by 5 bases; bases with no gene match: 5. This CDR3 has 14 residues.

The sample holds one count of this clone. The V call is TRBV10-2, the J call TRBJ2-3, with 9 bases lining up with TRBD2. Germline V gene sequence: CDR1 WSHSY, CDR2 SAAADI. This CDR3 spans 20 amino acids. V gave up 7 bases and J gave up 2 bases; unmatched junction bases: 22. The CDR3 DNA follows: TGCGCCAGCATTCCTCGACTAGCGGAAGACCCAGATCGCCACACAGATACGCAGTATTTT. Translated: CASIPRLAEDPDRHTDTQYF.

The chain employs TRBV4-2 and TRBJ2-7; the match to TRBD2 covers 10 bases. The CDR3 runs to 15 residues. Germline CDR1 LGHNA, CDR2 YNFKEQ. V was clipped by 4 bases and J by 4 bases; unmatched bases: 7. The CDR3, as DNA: TGTGCCAGCAGCCCCGAGCGGGGGGGCCCGTACGAGCAGTACTTC. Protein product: CASSPERGGPYEQYF.

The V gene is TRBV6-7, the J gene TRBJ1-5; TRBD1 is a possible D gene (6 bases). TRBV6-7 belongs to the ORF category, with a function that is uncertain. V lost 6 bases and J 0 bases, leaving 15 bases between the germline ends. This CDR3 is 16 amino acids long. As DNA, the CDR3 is TGTGCCAGCAGGCAGGCGGACAGCGATAGCAATCAGCCCCAGCATTTT. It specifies CASRQADSDSNQPQHF.